This T cell receptor beta chain was captured by sequencing in a study of CD8 T cells in ankylosing spondylitis. There are 13 residues in the CDR3. The germline CDR1 and CDR2 sequences are LNHNV and YYDKDF (reference sequence). V was trimmed by 0 bases and J by 6 bases, leaving 8 bases between them. From the 5' RACE reads, TCRdb called clonotypes with MiXCR, one entry per CDR3 protein. This sample has around 320,000 distinct CDR3 sequences, with around 20% found just once. The V and J genes are TRBV15 and TRBJ1-2; D is ambiguous. Material for sequencing was blood, either unsorted or a sorted T cell fraction (not recorded which). The clonotype originates from a female donor with ankylosing spondylitis or in good health (not recorded which). Here the CDR3 DNA reads TGTGCCACCAGCAGAGAGCGCCATGATGGCTACACCTTC. Translated: CATSRERHDGYTF.